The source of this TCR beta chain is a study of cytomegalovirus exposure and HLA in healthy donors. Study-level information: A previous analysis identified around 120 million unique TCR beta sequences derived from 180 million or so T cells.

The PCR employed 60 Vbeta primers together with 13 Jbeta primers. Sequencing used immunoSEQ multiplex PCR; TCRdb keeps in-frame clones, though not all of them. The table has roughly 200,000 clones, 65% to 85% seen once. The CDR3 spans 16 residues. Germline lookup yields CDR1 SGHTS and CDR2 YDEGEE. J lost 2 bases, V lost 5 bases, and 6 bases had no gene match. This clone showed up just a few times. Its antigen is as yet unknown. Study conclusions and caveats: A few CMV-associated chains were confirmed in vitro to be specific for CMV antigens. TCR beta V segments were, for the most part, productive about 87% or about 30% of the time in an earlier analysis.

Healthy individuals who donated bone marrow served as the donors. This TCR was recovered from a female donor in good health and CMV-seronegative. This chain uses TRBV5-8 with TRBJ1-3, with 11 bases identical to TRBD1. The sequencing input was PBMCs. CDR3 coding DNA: TGTGCCAGCAGTTCCAGGGGACAGGGGGCTGGAAACACCATATATTTT. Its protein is CASSSRGQGAGNTIYF.